The clone carrying this T cell receptor beta chain was counted between two and nine times. No antigen is known for it. Using a J-beta primer mix together with a sample-barcoded 5' primer, a second PCR was run for roughly 7 to 11 cycles. One entry per CDR3 protein results from TCRdb running MiXCR on the 5' RACE reads. This table has roughly 730,000 distinct CDR3 sequences, approximately 60% appearing once. These data come from a study of blood T cells in healthy people across ages. Study results and limitations: The study found TCR beta diversity correlated strongly with naive T cell percentage. A roughly linear fall in TCR beta diversity per million T cells was seen with increasing age. Investigators treated diversity estimates from one million T cells as underestimates.

The V gene's germline CDR1 is MNHEY and CDR2 SMNVEV (reference sequence). Trimming removed 5 bases at V and 7 bases at J, with 13 bases between. The length of the CDR3 is 13 residues. Samples had at least 7 million PBMCs isolated from them. The TCR comes from a man between 35 and 55 years old in good health. The rearrangement links TRBV27 to TRBJ2-3; D is undetermined. Sequenced material: blood. In nucleotides, the CDR3 is TGTGCCAGCAGTCCGTCAACCAGGAATACGCAGTATTTT. This translates into CASSPSTRNTQYF.